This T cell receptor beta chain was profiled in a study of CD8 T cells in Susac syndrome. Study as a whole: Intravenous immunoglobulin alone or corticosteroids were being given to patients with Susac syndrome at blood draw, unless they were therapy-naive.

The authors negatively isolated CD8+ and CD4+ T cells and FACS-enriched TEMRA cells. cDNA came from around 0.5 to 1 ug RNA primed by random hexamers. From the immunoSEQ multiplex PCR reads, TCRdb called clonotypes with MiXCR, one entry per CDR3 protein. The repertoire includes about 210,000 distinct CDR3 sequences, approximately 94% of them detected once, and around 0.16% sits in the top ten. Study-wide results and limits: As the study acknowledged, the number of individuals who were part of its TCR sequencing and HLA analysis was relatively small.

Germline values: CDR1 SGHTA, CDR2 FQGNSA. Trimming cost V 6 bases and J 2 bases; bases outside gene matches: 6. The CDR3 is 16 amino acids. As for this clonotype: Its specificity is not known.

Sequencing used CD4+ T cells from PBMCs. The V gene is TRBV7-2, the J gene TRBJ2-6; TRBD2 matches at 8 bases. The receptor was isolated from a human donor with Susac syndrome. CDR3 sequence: CASRGRGAPGANVLTF. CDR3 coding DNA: TGTGCCAGCAGGGGGCGGGGGGCCCCTGGGGCCAACGTCCTGACTTTC.